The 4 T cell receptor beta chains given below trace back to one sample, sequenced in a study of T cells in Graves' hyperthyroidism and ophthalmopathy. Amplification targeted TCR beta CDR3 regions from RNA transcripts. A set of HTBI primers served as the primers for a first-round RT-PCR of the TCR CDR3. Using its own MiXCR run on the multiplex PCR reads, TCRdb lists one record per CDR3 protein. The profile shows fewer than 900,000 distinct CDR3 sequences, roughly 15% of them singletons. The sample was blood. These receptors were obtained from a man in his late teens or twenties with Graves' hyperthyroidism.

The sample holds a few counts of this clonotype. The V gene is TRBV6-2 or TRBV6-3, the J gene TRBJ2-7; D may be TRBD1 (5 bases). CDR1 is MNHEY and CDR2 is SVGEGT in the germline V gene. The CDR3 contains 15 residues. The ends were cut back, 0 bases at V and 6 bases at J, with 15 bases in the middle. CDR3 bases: TGTGCCAGCAGTTACTCTCCCCCCACAGACAGCGAGCAGTACTTC. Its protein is CASSYSPPTDSEQYF.

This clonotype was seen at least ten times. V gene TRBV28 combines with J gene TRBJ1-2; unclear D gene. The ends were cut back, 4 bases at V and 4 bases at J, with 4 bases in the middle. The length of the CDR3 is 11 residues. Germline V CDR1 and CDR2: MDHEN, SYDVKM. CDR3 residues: CASSSVYGYTF. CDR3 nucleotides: TGTGCCAGCAGTTCCGTCTATGGCTACACCTTC.

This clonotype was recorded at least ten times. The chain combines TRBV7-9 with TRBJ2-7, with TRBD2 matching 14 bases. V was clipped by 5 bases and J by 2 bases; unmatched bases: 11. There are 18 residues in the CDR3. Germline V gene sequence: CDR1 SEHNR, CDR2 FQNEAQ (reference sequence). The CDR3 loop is CASSTTRGTSGSPYEQYF. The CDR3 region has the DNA TGTGCCAGCAGCACCACTAGGGGGACTAGCGGGAGTCCCTACGAGCAGTACTTC.

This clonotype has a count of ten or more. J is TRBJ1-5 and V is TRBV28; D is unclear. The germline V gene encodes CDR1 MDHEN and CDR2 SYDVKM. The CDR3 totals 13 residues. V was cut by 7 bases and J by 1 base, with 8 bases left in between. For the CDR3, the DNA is TGTGCCAGCAATGGAGGAAGCAATCAGCCCCAGCATTTT. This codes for CASNGGSNQPQHF.